This note documents a single T cell receptor beta chain sequence. The data were obtained in a study of blood T cell repertoires in COVID-19. In the study overall: Both acute and convalescent COVID-19 samples were obtained from the United States, Italy and Spain. The analysed material was cDNA or gDNA that came from T cells, B-cell-depleted T cells, or PBMCs.

Germline CDR1 SGHRS, CDR2 YFSETQ. The CDR3 is made up of 14 amino acids. With 2 bases removed from V and 2 bases from J, the gap between germline ends came to 9 bases. Original handling: Nucleated cell counts were estimated from reference gene primer amplification. Data came from immunoSEQ multiplex PCR; TCRdb stores just in-frame clones and leaves some out. V and J calls and clone size are copied from that table; D and trimming were computed from the DNA. The table records some 320,000 clones, roughly 86% of them present only once. Sequenced input: peripheral blood. The chain uses TRBV5-1 and TRBJ2-3; a weak D match, TRBD1 (6 bases). The source of this sequence is a woman aged 45-65 years who had recovered from COVID-19. The CDR3 DNA follows: TGCGCCAGCAGCTTTTCAGGGGACACAGATACGCAGTATTTT. Its protein is CASSFSGDTDTQYF.